The 31 T cell receptor beta chains below come from one sample, sequenced in a study of T-cell memory formation after mild COVID-19. TCRdb used MiXCR to reprocess the 5' RACE reads, holding one entry per CDR3 protein. The profile shows 410,000 or so distinct CDR3 sequences, about 22% of them singletons. The sequenced sample consisted of PBMCs or a T cell subset sorted from them (not recorded which). These receptors came from an adult woman who had mild COVID-19 (a few samples of this study predate the infection). Cell type and time point are not known.

This clonotype was counted a few times. V and J are TRBV12-3 or TRBV12-4 and TRBJ1-5; no definite D call. The CDR3 loop spans 13 amino acids. Trimming shortened V by 4 bases and J by 2 bases, and 6 bases separated the two germline ends. The CDR3 sequence: CASSSLGNQPQHF. CDR3 bases: TGTGCCAGCAGTTCGCTGGGCAATCAGCCCCAGCATTTT.

V is TRBV7-2 and J is TRBJ2-3; D remains ambiguous. The V and J ends lost 3 bases and 0 bases respectively, with 13 bases between them. CDR1 SGHTA and CDR2 FQGNSA come from the germline V gene. The CDR3 runs to 16 residues. CDR3 amino acids: CASSFQTRPSTDTQYF. DNA of the CDR3: TGTGCCAGCAGCTTCCAGACTCGTCCTAGCACAGATACGCAGTATTTT.

This clonotype was counted only a few times. The gene calls are TRBV18 and TRBJ2-1, with 13 bases identical to TRBD2. Germline V lookup: CDR1 KGHSH, CDR2 LQKENI. The CDR3 has 16 residues. V dropped 0 bases and J dropped 7; count of bases not matched to a gene: 3. The CDR3 protein is CASSPPGLAGINEQFF. For the CDR3, the DNA is TGTGCCAGCTCACCACCGGGACTAGCGGGGATTAATGAGCAGTTCTTC.

The chain carries TRBV7-9 and TRBJ2-4; 7 nucleotides agree with TRBD1. V lost 5 bases to trimming and J lost 4 bases; unmatched junction nucleotides: 8. Germline assignment: CDR1 SEHNR and CDR2 FQNEAQ (reference sequence). The CDR3 spans 15 residues. The CDR3 protein is CASSPGDSLKNIQYF. The CDR3 bases are TGTGCCAGCAGCCCTGGGGACAGCTTAAAAAACATTCAGTACTTC.

This clonotype has just a few counts. V usage is TRBV4-1 and J usage is TRBJ2-1, with 10 positions matching TRBD1. Germline V gives CDR1 MGHRA, CDR2 YSYEKL. J lost 7 bases, V lost 4 bases, and 13 bases had no gene match. The CDR3 contains 17 residues. CDR3 sequence (DNA): TGCGCCAGCAGCCCAAGCCCGGGACAGGGGATGCGGAATGAGCAGTTCTTC. It is translated as CASSPSPGQGMRNEQFF.

The chain employs TRBV4-1 and TRBJ2-2; D possibly corresponds to TRBD1 (6 bases). CDR3 length: 15 residues. V lost 3 bases, J lost 1 base, and 9 bases lay in between. CDR1 and CDR2 from the germline V gene are MGHRA and YSYEKL. CDR3 in DNA: TGCGCCAGCAGCCACGCACAGGGGAACACCGGGGAGCTGTTTTTT. It translates to CASSHAQGNTGELFF.

This chain joins TRBV5-6 and TRBJ2-2; TRBD1 agrees at 8 bases. This CDR3 has 15 amino acids. Looked up from germline, CDR1 is SGHDT and CDR2 is YYEEEE. The V segment lost 1 base and the J segment 5 bases; nucleotides outside the gene matches: 4. CDR3 nucleotides: TGTGCCAGCAGCTTGCGACAGGGGAAAACCGGGGAGCTGTTTTTT. As protein: CASSLRQGKTGELFF.

This clonotype showed up just a few times. The chain is built from TRBV7-2 and TRBJ2-5; the match to TRBD2 covers 9 bases. V dropped 3 bases and J dropped 5; count of bases not matched to a gene: 7. Germline lookup yields CDR1 SGHTA and CDR2 FQGNSA. This CDR3 has 15 amino acids. CDR3 DNA sequence: TGTGCCAGCAGCTTTATTAGCGGGAGCGGGGAGACCCAGTACTTC. Translated: CASSFISGSGETQYF.

This clonotype has just a few counts. This chain joins TRBV4-3 and TRBJ2-7; D is ambiguous. The CDR3 contains 13 residues. Trimming stripped 0 bases from V and 2 bases from J, with 5 bases between. Germline V CDR1 and CDR2: LGHNA, YSLEER. The CDR3 bases are TGCGCCAGCAGCCAAGATCACACCTACGAGCAGTACTTC. This translates into CASSQDHTYEQYF.

V usage is TRBV24-1 and J usage is TRBJ2-1; D is possibly TRBD2 (6 bases). The CDR3 has 14 amino acids. Looked up from germline, CDR1 is KGHDR and CDR2 is SFDVKD. V was clipped by 5 bases and J by 0 bases, with 7 bases between them. Here the CDR3 DNA reads TGTGCCACCAGTGGAGCGGGCTCCTACAATGAGCAGTTCTTC. Amino acids: CATSGAGSYNEQFF.

V is TRBV12-3 or TRBV12-4 and J is TRBJ1-6; D not certain. V was trimmed by 3 bases and J by 9 bases, leaving 9 bases between them. This CDR3 is built from 13 residues. CDR3 amino acids: CASSFRRVSPLHF. Written as DNA, the CDR3 is TGTGCCAGCAGTTTTAGGAGGGTTTCACCCCTCCACTTT.

J is TRBJ2-1 and V is TRBV7-8, with D possibly matching TRBD2 (6 bases). This CDR3 spans 14 amino acids. V lost 3 bases, J lost 7 bases, and 13 bases lay in between. Looked up from germline, CDR1 is SGHVS and CDR2 is FQNEAQ. The CDR3 bases are TGTGCCAGCAGCTTTGGCGGGACCTGGAATGAGCAGTTCTTC. It translates to CASSFGGTWNEQFF.

V usage is TRBV20-1 and J usage is TRBJ2-2; 7 nucleotides match TRBD1. The germline CDR1 and CDR2 sequences are DFQATT and SNEGSKA (reference sequence). V trimming: 3 bases; J trimming: 3 bases; junction bases outside the gene matches: 7. The CDR3 contains 15 residues. The CDR3 region is CSASQTGTYTGELFF. As DNA, the CDR3 is TGCAGTGCTAGCCAGACAGGGACCTACACCGGGGAGCTGTTTTTT.

The genes are TRBV11-2 and TRBJ1-6; D may be TRBD1 (5 bases). Trimming removed 1 base at V and 10 bases at J, with 23 bases between. CDR1 and CDR2 (germline): SGHAT, FQNNGV. The CDR3 has 18 residues. CDR3: CASSLGDARAREESPLHF. The CDR3 DNA is TGTGCCAGCAGCTTAGGGGATGCCAGGGCCAGGGAGGAATCACCCCTCCACTTT.

This clonotype has a count of ten or more. CDR3 loop: CASSPGLAENIQYF. CDR3 DNA: TGTGCCAGCAGCCCGGGACTAGCGGAAAACATTCAGTACTTC. The chain joins TRBV9 to TRBJ2-4; 11 bases line up with TRBD2. Germline V gene sequence: CDR1 SGDLS, CDR2 YYNGEE. The V and J ends lost 4 bases and 5 bases, in that order; junction bases with no gene match: 2. The CDR3 has 14 amino acids.

As regards this clonotype: One end of the junction varies from germline; a read error may be responsible. The CDR3 spells CASNLDRGRTGELFF. The CDR3 bases are TGTGCCAGCAACTTAGACAGGGGACGCACCGGGGAGCTGTTTTTT. This chain joins TRBV7-9 and TRBJ2-2; 8 nucleotides align to TRBD1. This CDR3 region has 15 residues. From germline, CDR1 is SEHNR and CDR2 FQNEAQ (reference sequence).

The CDR3 DNA reads TGTGCCACCAGCAGAGATCAGGGACAGTCCCACGAGCAGTACTTC. Amino acids: CATSRDQGQSHEQYF. The chain links TRBV15 to TRBJ2-7; 7 positions match TRBD1. J lost 5 bases, V lost 0 bases, and 7 bases had no gene match. Germline CDR1 LNHNV, CDR2 YYDKDF (reference sequence). There are 15 residues in the CDR3. The whole variable domain, filled in from reference TRBV15 and TRBJ2-7, reads DAMVIQNPRYQVTQFGKPVTLSCSQTLNHNVMYWYQQKSSQAPKLLFHYYDKDFNNEADTPDNFQSRRPNTSFCFLDIRSPGLGDTAMYLCATSRDQGQSHEQYFGPGTRLTVT.

This clonotype was picked up a small number of times. This chain uses TRBV19 with TRBJ1-2; 7 positions match TRBD1. CDR1 is LNHDA and CDR2 is SQIVND in the germline V gene (reference sequence). The CDR3 loop spans 18 amino acids. Unmatched junction bases numbered 12, after V lost 0 bases and J lost 2 bases. CDR3 sequence reads: CASSIDKTYRGLNYGYTF. In nucleotides, the CDR3 is TGTGCCAGTAGTATAGATAAAACTTACAGGGGCCTAAACTATGGCTACACCTTC.

The chain carries TRBV29-1 and TRBJ1-1, with TRBD1 as a possible D gene (5 bases). In germline, CDR1 is SQVTM, CDR2 ANQGSEA. This CDR3 is 12 amino acids long. V lost 7 bases and J lost 9, with 18 bases in between. The CDR3, as DNA: TGCAGCGAAGAAGGGCCAGGGCGACAAGCTTTCTTT. Amino acids: CSEEGPGRQAFF.

This clonotype has just a few counts. The chain joins TRBV12-3 or TRBV12-4 to TRBJ1-1; TRBD1 is a possible D gene (5 bases). V gave up 5 bases and J gave up 0 bases, with 16 bases separating them. CDR3 length equals 16 residues. CDR3 in amino acids: CASSTAGGVLNTEAFF. The CDR3 DNA follows: TGTGCCAGCAGTACGGCCGGAGGGGTTTTGAACACTGAAGCTTTCTTT.

A few counts support this clonotype. V gene TRBV6-5 combines with J gene TRBJ2-3, with D unresolved. Germline V gene sequence: CDR1 MNHEY, CDR2 SVGAGI. V lost 7 bases and J lost 4, with 12 bases in between. The CDR3 has 13 amino acids. CDR3 coding DNA: TGTGCCAGCAAGAGGATTGGGGCAGATACGCAGTATTTT. This encodes CASKRIGADTQYF.

The rearrangement links TRBV5-1 to TRBJ2-2; tentatively, D is TRBD2 (6 bases). Deletions cut 6 bases from V and 5 bases from J, with 14 bases between. CDR1 is SGHRS, CDR2 YFSETQ, per germline. The CDR3 is 14 amino acids. This CDR3 reads CASKRDLSTGELFF. CDR3 in DNA: TGCGCCAGCAAACGGGACTTAAGTACCGGGGAGCTGTTTTTT.

This clonotype has a handful of counts. V is TRBV27 and J is TRBJ2-7; 7 nucleotides match TRBD1. The CDR3 length is 14 residues. J gave up 0 bases and V 9 bases, and 8 bases lay outside the gene matches. CDR1 is MNHEY and CDR2 is SMNVEV in the germline V gene (reference sequence). The CDR3, as DNA: TGTGCCAGTCGACGGGACAGAGCCTCCTACGAGCAGTACTTC. Residues: CASRRDRASYEQYF.

V usage is TRBV6-5 and J usage is TRBJ1-2; no clear D. Germline CDR1 and CDR2: MNHEY and SVGAGI. The CDR3 is 12 residues long. Trimming removed 6 bases from V and 6 bases from J, with 11 bases in between. The CDR3 coding sequence is TGTGCCAGCAGGGGAGTAATAAATGGCTACACCTTC. Translated, it gives CASRGVINGYTF.

This clonotype showed up just a few times. The V call is TRBV12-5, the J call TRBJ2-4; TRBD2 matches at 12 bases. The CDR3 consists of 16 residues. Per germline, CDR1 LGHNT and CDR2 FRNRAP. Germline trimming cut 5 bases from V and 2 bases from J; bases unmatched to any gene: 4. The CDR3 loop reads CASGPGTSGSKNIQYF. CDR3 nucleotide sequence: TGTGCTAGTGGTCCCGGGACTAGCGGGTCCAAAAACATTCAGTACTTC.

V usage is TRBV24-1 and J usage is TRBJ2-3; 7 nucleotides agree with TRBD1. The junction had 7 bases not matched to a gene; V was cut back by 3 bases and J by 2 bases. Germline V gives CDR1 KGHDR, CDR2 SFDVKD. The CDR3 length is 16 residues. The CDR3 sequence is CATSDPRTGSTDTQYF. CDR3 sequence (DNA): TGTGCCACCAGTGATCCCCGGACAGGCTCCACAGATACGCAGTATTTT.

This clonotype was seen at least ten times. The chain links TRBV6-5 to TRBJ2-1; 9 positions agree with TRBD1. Per germline, CDR1 MNHEY and CDR2 SVGAGI. The CDR3 extends over 15 amino acids. V lost 7 bases and J lost 7; bases outside the gene matches: 11. The CDR3 nucleotides read TGTGCCAGCACAAAGGGACAGGGCAAGCTAAATGAGCAGTTCTTC. It codes for CASTKGQGKLNEQFF.

The rearrangement joins TRBV20-1 to TRBJ2-1, with a tentative D call TRBD2 (6 bases). V lost 4 bases, J lost 7 bases, and 11 bases lay in between. This CDR3 is 12 amino acids long. Germline CDR1 and CDR2: DFQATT and SNEGSKA (reference sequence). In nucleotides, the CDR3 is TGCAGTGCTACTTCGGGGACTAATGAGCAGTTCTTC. It encodes CSATSGTNEQFF.

The J gene is TRBJ2-4, the V gene TRBV12-3 or TRBV12-4; D not resolved. V was pared by 2 bases and J by 2 bases, with 16 bases between. This CDR3 has 17 residues. CDR3 DNA sequence: TGTGCCAGCAGTTTATACTCCCTTAGATCCTCCAAAAACATTCAGTACTTC. Its protein product is CASSLYSLRSSKNIQYF.

The chain uses TRBV20-1 and TRBJ2-2; no firm D call. V dropped 1 base and J dropped 1 base, with 4 bases sitting between them. Germline V gene data show CDR1 as DFQATT and CDR2 as SNEGSKA (reference sequence). The CDR3 is 13 residues long. The CDR3 nucleotides read TGCAGTGCTAGAGGTGGGAACACCGGGGAGCTGTTTTTT. Protein sequence: CSARGGNTGELFF.

The J gene is TRBJ2-5, the V gene TRBV15, with D perhaps assigned TRBD1 or TRBD2 (5 bases each). Germline-derived CDR1 and CDR2 are LNHNV and YYDKDF (reference sequence). The V and J ends lost 5 bases and 1 base respectively, with 8 bases between them. The length of the CDR3 is 13 residues. The CDR3 sequence: CATSGGRQETQYF. The CDR3 DNA sequence: TGTGCCACCAGCGGGGGTCGCCAAGAGACCCAGTACTTC. Supplemented by reference TRBV15 and TRBJ2-5, the full variable domain reads DAMVIQNPRYQVTQFGKPVTLSCSQTLNHNVMYWYQQKSSQAPKLLFHYYDKDFNNEADTPDNFQSRRPNTSFCFLDIRSPGLGDTAMYLCATSGGRQETQYFGPGTRLLVL.